This TCR beta chain was captured by sequencing in a study of T cells in Graves' hyperthyroidism and ophthalmopathy. The TCR beta CDR3 regions underwent amplification using RNA transcripts as the source. Using the HTBI primer set, a first-round RT-PCR was run on the TCR CDR3. TCRdb redid the calling of the multiplex PCR reads with MiXCR, one entry per CDR3 protein. The sample has fewer than 550,000 distinct CDR3 sequences; approximately 14% are singletons. This clonotype came up many times. There are 15 residues in the CDR3. The V gene's germline CDR1 is SGHAT and CDR2 FQNNGV. The J segment lost 6 bases and the V segment lost 5 bases, leaving 6 bases of the junction unmatched.

The receptor was isolated from a woman between 18 and 29 years old with Graves' hyperthyroidism. The sample taken for sequencing was blood. The chain carries TRBV11-2 and TRBJ2-1; TRBD1 matches 11 bases. This CDR3 is CASSLDRGRFNEQFF. As DNA, the CDR3 is TGTGCCAGCAGCCTGGACAGGGGGCGCTTCAATGAGCAGTTCTTC.